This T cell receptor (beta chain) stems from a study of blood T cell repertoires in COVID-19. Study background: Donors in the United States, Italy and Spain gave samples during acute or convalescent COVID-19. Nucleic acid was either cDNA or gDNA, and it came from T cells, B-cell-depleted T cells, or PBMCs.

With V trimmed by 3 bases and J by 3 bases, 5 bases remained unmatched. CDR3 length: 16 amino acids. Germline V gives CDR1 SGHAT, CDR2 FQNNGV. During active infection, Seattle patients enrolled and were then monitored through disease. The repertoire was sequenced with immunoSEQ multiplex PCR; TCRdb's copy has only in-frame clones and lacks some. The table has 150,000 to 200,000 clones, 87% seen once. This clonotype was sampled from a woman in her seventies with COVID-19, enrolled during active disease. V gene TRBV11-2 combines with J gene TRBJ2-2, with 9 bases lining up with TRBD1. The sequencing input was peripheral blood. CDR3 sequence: CASSFRGTGYTGELFF. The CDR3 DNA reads TGTGCCAGCAGCTTCAGGGGGACAGGGTACACCGGGGAGCTGTTTTTT.